The source of this TCR beta chain is a study of shared clonotypes between healthy human individuals. V was pared by 3 bases and J by 2 bases, with 14 bases between. The CDR3 has 15 amino acids. From germline, CDR1 is SEHNR and CDR2 FQNEAQ (reference sequence). Comment on this clone: This specimen includes other DNA sequences encoding the same CDR3.

CD45RO-negative CD8 cells positively selected for CCR7 made up the naive population, which excluded terminally differentiated effector memory CD45RA+ cells. The healthy adult donors were HIV-negative and reported no recent acute infections or vaccinations. The data were produced by immunoSEQ multiplex PCR, yet TCRdb's version contains in-frame clones alone and is incomplete. Of about 2.1 million clones in the sample, under 95% were seen once. This TCR was sampled from a man between 18 and 35 years old in good health. Some clones in this sample may be carry-over from other donors' samples. V is TRBV7-9 and J is TRBJ2-7; D not resolved. The sample consisted of naive CD8+ T cells from PBMCs. The CDR3 loop reads CASSLVGGAPYEQYF. The CDR3 coding sequence is TGTGCCAGCAGCTTGGTGGGCGGAGCCCCCTACGAGCAGTACTTC.